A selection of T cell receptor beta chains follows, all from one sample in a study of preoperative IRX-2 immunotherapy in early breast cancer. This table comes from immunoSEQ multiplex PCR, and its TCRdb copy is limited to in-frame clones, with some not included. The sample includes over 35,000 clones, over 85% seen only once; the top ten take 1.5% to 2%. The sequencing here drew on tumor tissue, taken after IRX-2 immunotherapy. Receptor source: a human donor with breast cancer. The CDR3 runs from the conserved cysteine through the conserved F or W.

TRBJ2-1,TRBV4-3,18,CASSALSGLAEAYNEQFF
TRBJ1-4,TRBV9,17,CASSVRIKGGTNEKLFF
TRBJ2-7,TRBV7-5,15,CARSLGGRGTYEQYF
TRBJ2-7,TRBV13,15,CASSLVASGRYEQYF
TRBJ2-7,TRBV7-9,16,CASSHEERLAPYEQYF
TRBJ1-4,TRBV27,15,CASSQRFTTNEKLFF
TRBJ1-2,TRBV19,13,CASIETGRKGYTF
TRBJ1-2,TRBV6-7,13,CASSYFRVDGYTF
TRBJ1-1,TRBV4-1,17,CASSQARQGGMNTEAFF
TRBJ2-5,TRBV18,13,CASSPSVGETQYF
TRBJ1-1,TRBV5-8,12,CAPAAREFEAFF
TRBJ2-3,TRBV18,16,CASSPLAGGTGDTQYF
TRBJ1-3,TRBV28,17,CASSLSGGRNSGNTIYF
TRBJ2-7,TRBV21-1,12,CASSKSKYEQYF
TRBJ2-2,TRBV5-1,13,CASTAGGTGELFF
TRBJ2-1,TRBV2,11,CASSEYNEQFF
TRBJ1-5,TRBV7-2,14,CASGEPGHNQPQHF
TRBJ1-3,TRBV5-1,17,CASSPTFRTGPGNTIYF
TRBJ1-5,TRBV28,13,CAVNLDSNQPQHF